The sequence of this TCR beta chain was determined in a study of blood T cell repertoires in COVID-19. Study summary: The origin of the acute and convalescent COVID-19 samples was the United States, Italy and Spain. From T cells, B-cell-depleted T cells, or PBMCs came the material, which was cDNA or gDNA.

Under the authors' procedure: From reference gene primer amplification, estimates of nucleated cell counts were derived. The table came from immunoSEQ multiplex PCR; TCRdb's copy has only in-frame clones and leaves some out. V and J calls plus clone size are reproduced from that table; the DNA served to infer D and trimming. The data contain roughly 260,000 clones, around 85% of them singletons. This CDR3 has 11 amino acids. CDR1 is MGHRA and CDR2 is YSYEKL in the germline V gene. The V gene lost 6 bases and the J gene lost 3 bases, with 5 bases spanning the gap. The table lists this clone with a few counts.

Sequenced sample: PBMCs or T cells enriched from blood (not recorded which). The origin of this receptor is a woman between 50 and 59 years old who had recovered from COVID-19. This chain joins TRBV4-1 and TRBJ1-1, with D hard to call. CDR3 region: CASRRDTEAFF. DNA for the CDR3: TGCGCCAGCAGGAGAGACACTGAAGCTTTCTTT.